Only a few counts were recorded for the clone carrying this T cell receptor (beta chain). Germline V gives CDR1 DFQATT, CDR2 SNEGSKA (reference sequence). Trimming pared 3 bases from V and 0 bases from J, leaving 15 bases between. The CDR3 extends over 17 amino acids. In the source study's methods: The authors estimated nucleated cell counts from reference gene primer amplification. TCRdb's table, derived via immunoSEQ multiplex PCR, lists solely in-frame clones and lacks some. The D gene and trimming were derived from the DNA, and the V and J assignments and clone size from that table. This repertoire shows 43,000 or so clones, about nine tenths found once; its top ten account for about 9.1%. The data were taken from a study of blood T cell repertoires in COVID-19. In the study overall: Sites in the United States, Italy and Spain provided acute and convalescent COVID-19 samples. Sample material is recorded as cDNA or gDNA derived from T cells, B-cell-depleted T cells, or PBMCs.

Sequenced material: peripheral blood. This sequence originates from an elderly woman with active COVID-19. The genes are TRBV20-1 and TRBJ1-6; D not certain. The CDR3 loop reads CSASPGSGPSYNSPLHF. The DNA of the CDR3 is TGCAGTGCTAGTCCCGGTTCAGGTCCCTCCTATAATTCACCCCTCCACTTT.